The sequence of this T cell receptor beta chain was determined in a study of blood T cell repertoires in COVID-19. Study overall: Italy, Spain and the United States were the sources of the convalescent and acute COVID-19 samples. Sources were T cells, B-cell-depleted T cells, or PBMCs; the material itself was cDNA or gDNA.

The protocol was immunoSEQ multiplex PCR, while the TCRdb copy is restricted to in-frame clones and leaves out a portion. The table records 110,000 or so clones, 81% of them present only once. This TCR was sampled from a man in his fifties with acute or convalescent COVID-19. Sequencing was done on a sample of peripheral blood.

The CDR3 loop reads CASKGGAGSPLHF. The CDR3 region has the DNA TGTGCCTCAAAGGGGGGGGCAGGGTCACCCCTCCACTTT. J is TRBJ1-6 and V is TRBV28; a weak D match, TRBD1 (6 bases). The CDR3 is 13 amino acids. Germline assignment: CDR1 MDHEN and CDR2 SYDVKM. Between the trimmed V and J ends, which lost 11 bases and 10 bases, there was a span of 18 bases. The whole variable domain, remainder taken from reference TRBV28 and TRBJ1-6, is DVKVTQSSRYLVKRTGEKVFLECVQDMDHENMFWYRQDPGLGLRLIYFSYDVKMKEKGDIPEGYSVSREKKERFSLILESASTNQTSMYLCASKGGAGSPLHFGNGTRLTVT.